The 27 T cell receptor beta chains given below trace back to one sample, sequenced in a study of blood T cell repertoires in COVID-19. Method: immunoSEQ multiplex PCR; TCRdb's copy keeps in-frame clones and lacks some. Among around 85,000 clones listed, roughly 89% were seen once. Material for sequencing was peripheral blood. The receptors derive from a man in his fifties or sixties with acute or convalescent COVID-19.

The V and J genes are TRBV6-5 and TRBJ1-2, with 8 positions matching TRBD1. The trim removed 10 bases at V and 5 bases at J, leaving 15 bases unmatched. Germline CDR1 reads MNHEY; CDR2 reads SVGAGI. The CDR3 is made up of 15 amino acids. This chain's CDR3 is CATPGTGVTLYGYTF. The CDR3 DNA is TGTGCCACACCAGGGACAGGAGTTACTTTATATGGCTACACCTTC.

V gene TRBV6-1 combines with J gene TRBJ2-7; D remains unclear. Trimming took 0 bases from V and 2 from J, leaving 14 bases between them. The CDR3 has 16 amino acids. Germline assignment: CDR1 MNHNS and CDR2 SASEGT. This CDR3 is CASSEAPYPVTYEQYF. The CDR3 region has the DNA TGTGCCAGCAGTGAAGCGCCCTACCCTGTGACCTACGAGCAGTACTTC.

This clone was detected once. This chain uses TRBV11-3 with TRBJ2-2; the D gene is possibly TRBD2 (6 bases). The V gene lost 5 bases and the J gene lost 3 bases, with 10 bases spanning the gap. Germline values: CDR1 SGHNT, CDR2 YENEEA. The CDR3 spans 14 residues. In DNA, the CDR3 is TGTGCCAGCAGCCCCGGGACTTACACCGGGGAGCTGTTTTTT. Translation: CASSPGTYTGELFF. Supplemented by reference TRBV11-3 and TRBJ2-2, the full variable domain reads EAGVVQSPRYKIIEKKQPVAFWCNPISGHNTLYWYLQNLGQGPELLIRYENEEAVDDSQLPKDRFSAERLKGVDSTLKIQPAELGDSAVYLCASSPGTYTGELFFGEGSRLTVL.

The CDR3 loop is CASSLDPASGVNEQFF. The CDR3 region has the DNA TGTGCCAGCAGCTTAGATCCTGCTAGCGGGGTCAATGAGCAGTTCTTC. This sequence joins TRBV11-2 and TRBJ2-1; TRBD2 aligns across 9 bases. Trimming took 0 bases from V and 6 from J; bases not matched to a gene: 6. The CDR3 loop spans 16 amino acids. Germline CDR1 reads SGHAT; CDR2 reads FQNNGV.

This clone was seen once. The chain employs TRBV25-1 and TRBJ2-7; 10 positions agree with TRBD2. Trimming took 1 base from V and 2 from J; bases not matched to a gene: 2. Germline loops: CDR1 MGHDK, CDR2 SYGVNS. This CDR3 has 15 amino acids. The CDR3: CASSESGLAAYEQYF. The CDR3 region has the DNA TGTGCCAGCAGTGAATCTGGACTAGCGGCCTACGAGCAGTACTTC.

For the CDR3, the DNA is TGTGCCAGCAGTTTCAGACAGTTAAGAGGAAACACCATATATTTT. Its protein product is CASSFRQLRGNTIYF. V is TRBV28 and J is TRBJ1-3; TRBD1 is a possible D gene (5 bases). Germline-derived CDR1 and CDR2 are MDHEN and SYDVKM. V was clipped by 3 bases and J by 4 bases, with 13 bases between them. This CDR3 is built from 15 residues.

This clone is a singleton in its sample. The rearrangement links TRBV9 to TRBJ2-3; tentative D call: TRBD1 (6 bases). V was clipped by 0 bases and J by 4 bases, with 9 bases between them. This CDR3 has 14 residues. Per germline, CDR1 SGDLS and CDR2 YYNGEE. DNA of the CDR3: TGTGCCAGCAGCGTAGATAAGGGGGCAGATACGCAGTATTTT. It encodes CASSVDKGADTQYF.

The rearrangement links TRBV2 to TRBJ1-1, with TRBD1 matching 8 bases. The CDR3 is made up of 14 amino acids. CDR1 is SNHLY and CDR2 is FYNNEI in the germline V gene. J lost 5 bases, V lost 5 bases, and 7 bases had no gene match. CDR3 nucleotide sequence: TGTGCCAGCAGTCGGACAGGGACCCCGACTGAAGCTTTCTTT. It encodes CASSRTGTPTEAFF.

The chain has TRBV2 and TRBJ2-3, with TRBD2 identical over 15 bases. The CDR3 has 16 amino acids. The J segment lost 2 bases and the V segment lost 6 bases, leaving 3 bases of the junction unmatched. The germline V gene has CDR1 SNHLY and CDR2 FYNNEI. Here the CDR3 DNA reads TGTGCCAGCAGAGGGACTAGCGGGGGGTCCACAGATACGCAGTATTTT. It yields the protein CASRGTSGGSTDTQYF.

This chain links TRBV25-1 with TRBJ1-2; tentative D call: TRBD1 (6 bases). Trimming left V 6 bases short and J 5 bases short, with 16 bases between. This CDR3 spans 14 amino acids. Germline V CDR1 and CDR2: MGHDK, SYGVNS. The CDR3 sequence is CASSGQLQSYGYTF. The CDR3 bases are TGTGCCAGCAGCGGACAGCTACAATCTTATGGCTACACCTTC.

This rearrangement joins TRBV5-5 to TRBJ2-6; D call uncertain. The CDR3 is 18 amino acids. From germline, CDR1 is SGHKS and CDR2 YYEKEE (reference sequence). V dropped 3 bases and J dropped 0 bases, with 16 bases sitting between them. The CDR3 DNA is TGTGCCAGCAGCTCCCCCGGAGTCTCGAGCTCTGGGGCCAACGTCCTGACTTTC. Translation: CASSSPGVSSSGANVLTF.

V and J are TRBV9 and TRBJ1-3; D call uncertain. Germline CDR1 and CDR2: SGDLS and YYNGEE. The CDR3 consists of 16 residues. V was trimmed by 0 bases and J by 1 base, leaving 11 bases between them. CDR3: CASSVGGGRSGNTIYF. Here the CDR3 DNA reads TGTGCCAGCAGCGTAGGAGGTGGCAGATCTGGAAACACCATATATTTT.

The rearrangement links TRBV2 to TRBJ1-1; D is possibly TRBD1 (5 bases). The V gene's germline CDR1 is SNHLY and CDR2 FYNNEI. Trimming took off 11 bases at V and 1 base at J, with 14 bases between the two ends. The CDR3 extends over 13 amino acids. CDR3 region: CAGQQVPNTEAFF. The CDR3 bases are TGTGCCGGACAACAGGTCCCGAACACTGAAGCTTTCTTT. Full variable domain (rest looked up from reference TRBV2 and TRBJ1-1): EPEVTQTPSHQVTQMGQEVILRCVPISNHLYFYWYRQILGQKVEFLVSFYNNEISEKSEIFDDQFSVERPDGSNFTLKIRSTKLEDSAMYFCAGQQVPNTEAFFGQGTRLTVV.

The chain links TRBV5-4 to TRBJ1-1; D unclear. V shed 2 bases and J shed 3 bases, with 20 bases lying between them. Germline V CDR1 and CDR2: SGHNT, YYREEE (reference sequence). This CDR3 has 17 residues. CDR3 residues: CASSFSVASGEDTEAFF. In nucleotides, the CDR3 is TGTGCCAGCAGCTTCAGTGTCGCATCCGGCGAGGACACTGAAGCTTTCTTT.

The chain joins TRBV9 to TRBJ2-4, with D maybe TRBD2 (6 bases). Per germline, CDR1 SGDLS and CDR2 YYNGEE. Deletions cut 0 bases from V and 8 bases from J, with 18 bases between. The CDR3 totals 16 residues. CDR3 nucleotide sequence: TGTGCCAGCAGCGTAGCTACGGGGTCGCGCGGGGACATTCAGTACTTC. This gives the protein CASSVATGSRGDIQYF.

This clone was counted only a few times. The V call is TRBV6-2 or TRBV6-3, the J call TRBJ1-5, with TRBD1 matching over 8 bases. Germline-derived CDR1 and CDR2 are MNHEY and SVGEGT. Trimming at V came to 2 bases and at J to 6 bases, leaving 6 bases not matched to a gene. The CDR3 covers 15 residues. The CDR3: CASSYAGGGGQPQHF. The CDR3 DNA sequence: TGTGCCAGCAGTTACGCAGGGGGCGGAGGTCAGCCCCAGCATTTT.

The chain employs TRBV19 and TRBJ1-5; the D is unclear. CDR1 and CDR2 (germline): LNHDA, SQIVND (reference sequence). V lost 3 bases and J 6 bases, leaving 9 bases between the germline ends. The CDR3 spans 13 residues. In nucleotides, the CDR3 is TGTGCCAGTAGTATTTTGGAGCGTCAGCCCCAGCATTTT. Translating it yields CASSILERQPQHF.

This chain joins TRBV7-9 and TRBJ2-5; TRBD2 aligns across 10 bases. Germline V gene lookup returns CDR1 SEHNR and CDR2 FQNEAQ (reference sequence). There are 15 residues in the CDR3. Unmatched junction bases numbered 2, after V lost 3 bases and J lost 1 base. The CDR3 sequence: CASSFIAGGQETQYF. DNA of the CDR3: TGTGCCAGCAGCTTTATAGCGGGGGGCCAAGAGACCCAGTACTTC.

In this sample, this clone turned up a few times. This chain joins TRBV7-2 and TRBJ2-7; tentative D call: TRBD1 (6 bases). The CDR3 loop spans 14 amino acids. Germline-derived CDR1 and CDR2 are SGHTA and FQGNSA. The V end lost 1 base, the J end lost 4 bases, and 11 bases lay between the germline ends. The DNA of the CDR3 is TGTGCCAGCAGCTTAGAGGTAGGGGGATACGAGCAGTACTTC. Protein: CASSLEVGGYEQYF.

The chain links TRBV5-4 to TRBJ2-5, with 9 bases fitting TRBD1. The CDR3 has 17 residues. The V segment lost 0 bases and the J segment 10 bases; nucleotides outside the gene matches: 16. Germline CDR1 is SGHNT and CDR2 is YYREEE (reference sequence). This CDR3 reads CASSLAGTGPLPRVQYF. The CDR3 nucleotides read TGTGCCAGCAGCTTGGCCGGGACAGGGCCCCTCCCGAGAGTCCAGTACTTC.

This clone has more than one count but fewer than ten. V is TRBV3-1 (or the pseudogene TRBV3-2) and J is TRBJ2-5, with 10 bases fitting TRBD2. The CDR3 is made up of 13 amino acids. The germline CDR1 and CDR2 sequences are LGHDT and YNNKEL (reference sequence). J was trimmed by 10 bases and V by 8 bases; bases with no gene match: 10. The chain's CDR3 is CASGLAASTDQYF. DNA of the CDR3: TGTGCCAGCGGACTAGCGGCCTCAACGGACCAGTACTTC.

This chain uses TRBV5-6 with TRBJ1-3; D remains ambiguous. Trimming left V 1 base short and J 8 bases short, with 13 bases between. The CDR3 is made up of 14 amino acids. The V gene's germline CDR1 is SGHDT and CDR2 YYEEEE. CDR3 DNA sequence: TGTGCCAGCAGCTTGCGTCTCTTCCTCGACACCATATATTTT. Its translation is CASSLRLFLDTIYF. Drawing the rest from reference TRBV5-6 and TRBJ1-3, the complete variable domain is DAGVTQSPTHLIKTRGQQVTLRCSPKSGHDTVSWYQQALGQGPQFIFQYYEEEERQRGNFPDRFSGHQFPNYSSELNVNALLLGDSALYLCASSLRLFLDTIYFGEGSWLTVV.

V is TRBV3-1 (or the pseudogene TRBV3-2) and J is TRBJ1-4; tentative D call: TRBD1 (6 bases). There are 17 residues in the CDR3. The germline V gene has CDR1 LGHDT and CDR2 YNNKEL (reference sequence). V lost 2 bases, J lost 8 bases, and 21 bases lay in between. The CDR3 spells CASSQTGGQGDGEKLFF. Written as DNA, the CDR3 is TGTGCCAGCAGCCAAACGGGGGGACAAGGGGATGGGGAAAAACTGTTTTTT.

The chain joins TRBV11-3 to TRBJ2-6, with a possible D match to TRBD2 (6 bases). The CDR3 extends over 16 amino acids. The ends were cut back, 5 bases at V and 0 bases at J, with 11 bases in the middle. The germline V gene encodes CDR1 SGHNT and CDR2 YENEEA. As DNA, the CDR3 is TGTGCCAGCAGCCCGGGAGAATTCTCTGGGGCCAACGTCCTGACTTTC. This codes for CASSPGEFSGANVLTF.

The chain has TRBV9 and TRBJ1-3; D unresolved. Germline V lookup: CDR1 SGDLS, CDR2 YYNGEE. V was trimmed by 0 bases and J by 0 bases, leaving 10 bases between them. The CDR3 is 16 amino acids. CDR3: CASSVEIRPSGNTIYF. The CDR3, as DNA: TGTGCCAGCAGCGTAGAGATCAGGCCCTCTGGAAACACCATATATTTT.

The V and J genes are TRBV30 and TRBJ2-1, with D possibly being TRBD2 (6 bases). V was pared by 1 base and J by 8 bases, with 9 bases between. This CDR3 region has 12 residues. Germline V CDR1 and CDR2: GTSNPN, SVGIG (reference sequence). CDR3 coding DNA: TGTGCCTGGAGTGGCGGGGCTTATGAGCAGTTCTTC. This codes for CAWSGGAYEQFF.

The V gene is TRBV3-1 (or the pseudogene TRBV3-2), the J gene TRBJ1-3; D unresolved. Germline loops: CDR1 LGHDT, CDR2 YNNKEL (reference sequence). The CDR3 extends over 16 amino acids. V lost 1 base and J lost 3, with 13 bases in between. As DNA, the CDR3 is TGTGCCAGCAGCCAAGGTCCGGGAATTTATGGAAACACCATATATTTT. It specifies CASSQGPGIYGNTIYF.